This record looks at one T cell receptor beta chain sequence and its context. Its antigen remains unknown. The data stem from a study of OX40 agonist ivuxolimab in advanced cancers. Study-wide context: Hepatocellular carcinoma, melanoma, renal cell or head and neck cancer was diagnosed in the dose-escalation patients. Subjects had a mean age of about 61 years, with a range of roughly 23 to 80; more than 75% were male. Patients with prior anti-PD-1, anti-PD-L1 or anti-CTLA-4 therapy were eligible; approximately 40% had some.

Assay: immunoSEQ multiplex PCR; the TCRdb copy retains only in-frame clones and omits some. The table includes some 65,000 clones, roughly 90% detected once. With V trimmed by 2 bases and J by 1 base, 3 bases remained unmatched. The CDR3 is 15 amino acids. Germline lookup yields CDR1 ENHRY and CDR2 SYGVKD. Study-wide results and caveats: Among the least clonally expanded were partial responders at 0.1-3.0 mg/kg.

The clonotype comes from an adult with an advanced solid tumor such as melanoma, head and neck, liver or kidney cancer. The chain recombines TRBV10-3 with TRBJ2-5, with TRBD1 identical over 8 bases. This sample comprised CD4+ or CD8+ T cells sorted from blood, obtained in a trial of the OX40 agonist ivuxolimab. DNA of the CDR3: TGTGCCATCAGTGAGGTAGGACAGGGCCAAGAGACCCAGTACTTC. It specifies CAISEVGQGQETQYF.